This T cell receptor beta chain was sequenced in a study of response to subunit inactivated influenza vaccine. CDR1 MNHNS and CDR2 SASEGT come from the germline V gene. The CDR3 sequence is 12 residues long. V was shortened by 5 bases and J by 10 bases, with 14 bases between the two germline ends. This clonotype was seen a handful of times. In TCRdb, the RT-PCR reads were re-called with MiXCR into one record per CDR3 protein. The sample shows 300,000 to 350,000 distinct CDR3 sequences, around 20% of them seen only once. The genes are TRBV6-1 and TRBJ1-1; D not resolved. This material consisted of PBMCs from blood, taken approximately 22 months after vaccination. This receptor was identified in a man aged 50-75 years who received an inactivated influenza vaccine. The CDR3 sequence is CASSPQIKRAFF. The DNA for the CDR3 is TGTGCCAGCAGTCCCCAAATCAAAAGAGCTTTCTTT.